The 17 T cell receptor beta chains presented below share a single source sample, sequenced in a study of cytomegalovirus exposure and HLA in healthy donors (TCRdb year 2017). Libraries came from the immunoSEQ multiplex PCR assay. A mixture of 60 forward primers for TCR Vbeta segments and 13 reverse primers for TCR Jbeta segments was used in the multiplex PCR. This is the immuneACCESS table as TCRdb keeps it, with only in-frame sequences that have V and J called. A part of the clones is gone; compared with another copy, unresolved V genes explain less than half, and the rest is unexplained. This sample gives about 110,000 clones in total; under 85% of them show up just once. Together, the top ten hold roughly 3.9% of the sample. The specimen sequenced was PBMCs. The receptor set was obtained from a male donor in good health and CMV-seronegative.

The J gene is TRBJ2-2, the V gene TRBV30; 10 bases map to TRBD1. Germline V gives CDR1 GTSNPN, CDR2 SVGIG (reference sequence). The CDR3 has 17 residues. V was pared by 4 bases and J by 4 bases, with 12 bases of the junction left unmatched. The CDR3 region is CAWNLPGTGVGTGELFF. The CDR3 DNA reads TGTGCCTGGAACCTTCCCGGGACAGGGGTCGGCACCGGGGAGCTGTTTTTT.

The chain carries TRBV7-9 and TRBJ2-3; the match to TRBD2 covers 14 bases. This CDR3 has 18 residues. J gave up 2 bases and V 1 base, and 5 bases lay outside the gene matches. CDR1 is SEHNR, CDR2 FQNEAQ, per germline (reference sequence). CDR3 sequence (DNA): TGTGCCAGCAGCTTAGAACCGGGACTAGCGGGAGTCACAGATACGCAGTATTTT. As protein: CASSLEPGLAGVTDTQYF. The variable domain in full, completed from reference TRBV7-9 and TRBJ2-3, reads DTGVSQNPRHKITKRGQNVTFRCDPISEHNRLYWYRQTLGQGPEFLTYFQNEAQLEKSRLLSDRFSAERPKGSFSTLEIQRTEQGDSAMYLCASSLEPGLAGVTDTQYFGPGTRLTVL.

This clone was seen a few times. The CDR3 DNA reads TGTGCCAGCAGCTTAGTCGGGAGCTCCTACGAGCAGTACTTC. It specifies CASSLVGSSYEQYF. The chain combines TRBV7-2 with TRBJ2-5, with D perhaps matching TRBD2 (6 bases). The better agreement between TRBJ2-7 and the DNA end casts doubt on the J call. CDR3 length equals 14 residues. Germline-derived CDR1 and CDR2 are SGHTA and FQGNSA.

The chain recombines TRBV14 with TRBJ2-7, with D perhaps matching TRBD1 (5 bases). In germline, CDR1 is SGHDN, CDR2 FVKESK. CDR3 length: 13 residues. Trimming left V 4 bases short and J 1 base short, with 8 bases between. CDR3 sequence reads: CASSLAGSYEQYF. Here the CDR3 DNA reads TGTGCCAGCAGCCTCGCAGGGTCCTACGAGCAGTACTTC.

This clone was seen a handful of times. The V gene is TRBV19, the J gene TRBJ2-1; D possibly corresponds to TRBD2 (7 bases). Germline CDR1 is LNHDA and CDR2 is SQIVND (reference sequence). CDR3 size: 14 residues. The V and J ends lost 3 bases and 6 bases respectively, with 12 bases between them. CDR3 sequence reads: CASSIYREGNEQFF. The CDR3 DNA reads as TGTGCCAGTAGTATCTACAGGGAGGGCAATGAGCAGTTCTTC.

The gene calls are TRBV19 and TRBJ2-1; D not resolved. Trimming stripped 5 bases from V and 8 bases from J, with 13 bases between. Per the germline V gene, CDR1 is LNHDA and CDR2 is SQIVND (reference sequence). The CDR3 is 13 amino acids. This chain's CDR3 is CASSPPPEHEQFF. The CDR3 region has the DNA TGTGCCAGTAGTCCACCCCCTGAGCATGAGCAGTTCTTC.

The table lists this clone with a count of one. The CDR3 DNA is TGTGCCAGCAGCTTTTCGGGAGGCTCCTACGAGCAGTACTTC. The encoded protein is CASSFSGGSYEQYF. The chain employs TRBV7-3 and TRBJ2-7; TRBD2 matches 7 bases. The V segment lost 3 bases and the J segment 0 bases; nucleotides outside the gene matches: 2. The CDR3 runs to 14 residues. Germline V gene lookup returns CDR1 SGHTA and CDR2 FQGTGA.

V gene TRBV11-3 combines with J gene TRBJ2-7, with D perhaps TRBD1 (5 bases). This CDR3 is 15 amino acids long. The germline V gene encodes CDR1 SGHNT and CDR2 YENEEA. V lost 3 bases, J lost 3 bases, and 15 bases lay in between. The CDR3 region is CASSFAQGSYYEQYF. The CDR3, as DNA: TGTGCCAGCAGCTTTGCGCAGGGATCCTACTACGAGCAGTACTTC.

CDR3 nucleotide sequence: TGTGCCAGCAGCTTAGTTCCCGATAGAAACGCTGGCTACACCTTC. Its translation is CASSLVPDRNAGYTF. V gene TRBV7-6 combines with J gene TRBJ1-2; D uncertain. The CDR3 is 15 residues long. With 1 base removed from V and 7 bases from J, the gap between germline ends came to 16 bases. Per germline, CDR1 SGHVS and CDR2 FNYEAQ.

The chain employs TRBV5-1 and TRBJ2-3; D ambiguous. The V gene lost 0 bases and the J gene lost 6 bases, with 5 bases spanning the gap. This CDR3 contains 12 residues. In germline, CDR1 is SGHRS, CDR2 YFSETQ. The CDR3 is CASSLVADTQYF. CDR3 bases: TGCGCCAGCAGCTTGGTTGCGGATACGCAGTATTTT. Full variable domain (outside the CDR3, taken from reference TRBV5-1 and TRBJ2-3): KAGVTQTPRYLIKTRGQQVTLSCSPISGHRSVSWYQQTPGQGLQFLFEYFSETQRNKGNFPGRFSGRQFSNSRSEMNVSTLELGDSALYLCASSLVADTQYFGPGTRLTVL.

This clone was found a few times. The gene calls are TRBV20-1 and TRBJ1-4; TRBD1 is a possible D gene (6 bases). The CDR3 is made up of 11 amino acids. Per the germline V gene, CDR1 is DFQATT and CDR2 is SNEGSKA (reference sequence). Trimming shortened V by 5 bases and J by 12 bases, and 13 bases separated the two germline ends. CDR3 in amino acids: CSASAGAELFF. CDR3 coding DNA: TGCAGTGCTTCTGCAGGGGCTGAACTGTTTTTT.

The J gene is TRBJ2-7, the V gene TRBV6-5, with D possibly TRBD1 on 5 matching bases. This CDR3 has 13 residues. Germline loops: CDR1 MNHEY, CDR2 SVGAGI. V shed 4 bases and J shed 6 bases, with 13 bases lying between them. In DNA form, the CDR3 reads TGTGCCAGCAGTTTAATTCAGGGATTCGAGCAGTACTTC. Residues: CASSLIQGFEQYF.

V usage is TRBV2 and J usage is TRBJ1-2, with D possibly TRBD1 on 5 matching bases. CDR1 is SNHLY and CDR2 is FYNNEI in the germline V gene. CDR3 length: 13 amino acids. V gave up 3 bases and J gave up 8 bases, with 13 bases separating them. The CDR3 is CASSDMGPVGYTF. In DNA form, the CDR3 reads TGTGCCAGCAGTGATATGGGGCCTGTGGGCTACACCTTC.

V and J are TRBV6-5 and TRBJ2-3, with 9 positions matching TRBD2. Unmatched junction bases numbered 1, after V lost 2 bases and J lost 4 bases. The CDR3 consists of 14 residues. The germline CDR1 and CDR2 sequences are MNHEY and SVGAGI. The CDR3 coding sequence is TGTGCCAGCAGTTACGGGACTAGCCCAGATACGCAGTATTTT. This gives the protein CASSYGTSPDTQYF.

There are a few counts of this clone. The rearrangement joins TRBV14 to TRBJ1-3, with D tentatively TRBD1 (5 bases). In germline, CDR1 is SGHDN, CDR2 FVKESK. The CDR3 consists of 15 residues. The V gene lost 4 bases and the J gene lost 0 bases, with 10 bases spanning the gap. DNA of the CDR3: TGTGCCAGCAGCCCTGACAGTCTCTCTGGAAACACCATATATTTT. Residues: CASSPDSLSGNTIYF.

The rearrangement uses TRBV11-2 and TRBJ2-1; 7 nucleotides align to TRBD2. The V gene end was trimmed by 6 bases and the J gene end by 4 bases; junction bases not matched to a gene: 15. The CDR3 length is 17 residues. CDR1 and CDR2 from the germline V gene are SGHAT and FQNNGV. CDR3 in amino acids: CASSDRRLAASYNEQFF. DNA for the CDR3: TGTGCCAGCAGTGATAGACGCCTAGCGGCCTCATACAATGAGCAGTTCTTC.

Regarding this clone: One junction end disagrees with the germline gene, perhaps due to a read error. The chain couples TRBV6-1 to TRBJ2-1; TRBD2 matches 7 bases. Germline CDR1 reads MNHNS; CDR2 reads SASEGT. The CDR3 is 17 residues long. The CDR3 nucleotides read TGTGCCAACAGTGAAAGCGGGATAGTAGCGTCCTACAATGAGCAGTTCTTC. It codes for CANSESGIVASYNEQFF.